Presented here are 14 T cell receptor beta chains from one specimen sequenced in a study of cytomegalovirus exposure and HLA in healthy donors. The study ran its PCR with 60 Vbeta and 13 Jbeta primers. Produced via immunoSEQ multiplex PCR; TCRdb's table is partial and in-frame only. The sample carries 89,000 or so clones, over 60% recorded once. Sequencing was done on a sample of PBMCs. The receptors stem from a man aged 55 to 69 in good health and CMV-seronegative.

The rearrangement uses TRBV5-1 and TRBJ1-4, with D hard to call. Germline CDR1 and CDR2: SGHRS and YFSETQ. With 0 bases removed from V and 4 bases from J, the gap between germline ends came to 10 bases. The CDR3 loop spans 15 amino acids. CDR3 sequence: CASSLGGGYNEKLFF. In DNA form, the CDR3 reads TGCGCCAGCAGCTTGGGTGGCGGCTATAATGAAAAACTGTTTTTT.

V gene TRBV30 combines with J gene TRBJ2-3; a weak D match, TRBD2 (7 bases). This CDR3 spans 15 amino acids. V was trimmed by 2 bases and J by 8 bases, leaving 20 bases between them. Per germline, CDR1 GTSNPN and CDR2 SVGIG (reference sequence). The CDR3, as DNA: TGTGCCTGGAGTCCCTGGGGGGGCGGGGTGGCTACGCAGTATTTT. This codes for CAWSPWGGGVATQYF. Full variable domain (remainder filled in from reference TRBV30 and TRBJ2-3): SQTIHQWPATLVQPVGSPLSLECTVEGTSNPNLYWYRQAAGRGLQLLFYSVGIGQISSEVPQNLSASRPQDRQFILSSKKLLLSDSGFYLCAWSPWGGGVATQYFGPGTRLTVL.

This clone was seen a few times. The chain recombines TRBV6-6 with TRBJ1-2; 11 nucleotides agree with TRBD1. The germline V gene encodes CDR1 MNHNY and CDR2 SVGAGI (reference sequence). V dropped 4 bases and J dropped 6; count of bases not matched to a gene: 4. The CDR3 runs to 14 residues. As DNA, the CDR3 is TGTGCCAGCAGTTGGAGGGGACAGGGGGATGGCTACACCTTC. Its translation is CASSWRGQGDGYTF.

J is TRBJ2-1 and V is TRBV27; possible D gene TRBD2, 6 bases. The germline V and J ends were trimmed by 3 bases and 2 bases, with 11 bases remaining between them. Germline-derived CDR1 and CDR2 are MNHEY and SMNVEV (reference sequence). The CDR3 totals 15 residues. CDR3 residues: CASSLRGAPYNEQFF. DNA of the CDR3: TGTGCCAGCAGTTTGCGCGGGGCCCCCTACAATGAGCAGTTCTTC.

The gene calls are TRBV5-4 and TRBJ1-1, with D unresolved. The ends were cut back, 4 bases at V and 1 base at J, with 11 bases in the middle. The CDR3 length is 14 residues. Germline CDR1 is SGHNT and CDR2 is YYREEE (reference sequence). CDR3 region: CASSPLLANTEAFF. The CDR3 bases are TGTGCCAGCAGCCCTCTTTTAGCGAACACTGAAGCTTTCTTT.

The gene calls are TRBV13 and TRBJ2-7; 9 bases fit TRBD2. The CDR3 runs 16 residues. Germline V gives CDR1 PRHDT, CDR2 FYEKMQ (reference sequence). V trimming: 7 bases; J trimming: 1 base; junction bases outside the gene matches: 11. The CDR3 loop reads CASKQFAGGQSYEQYF. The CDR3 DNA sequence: TGTGCCAGCAAACAATTTGCGGGGGGGCAGTCCTACGAGCAGTACTTC.

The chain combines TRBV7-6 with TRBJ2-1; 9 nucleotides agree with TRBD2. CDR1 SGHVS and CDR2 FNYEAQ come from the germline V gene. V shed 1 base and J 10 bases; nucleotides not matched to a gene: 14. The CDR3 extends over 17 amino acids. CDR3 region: CASSLDRVRGGEREQFF. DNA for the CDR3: TGTGCCAGCAGCTTAGATAGGGTGCGGGGGGGGGAACGGGAGCAGTTCTTC.

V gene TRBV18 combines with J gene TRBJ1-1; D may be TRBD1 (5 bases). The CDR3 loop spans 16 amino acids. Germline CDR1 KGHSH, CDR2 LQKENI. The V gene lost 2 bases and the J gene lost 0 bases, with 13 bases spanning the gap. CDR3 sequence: CASSPMTALMNTEAFF. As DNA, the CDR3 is TGTGCCAGCTCACCAATGACAGCTCTTATGAACACTGAAGCTTTCTTT.

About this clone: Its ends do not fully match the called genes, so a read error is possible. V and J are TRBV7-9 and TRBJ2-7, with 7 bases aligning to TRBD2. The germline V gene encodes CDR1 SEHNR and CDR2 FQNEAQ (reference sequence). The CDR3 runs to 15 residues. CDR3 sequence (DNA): TGTTCCAGCAGCTTCGTAGCGGGTGGCTCCTACGAGCAGTACTTC. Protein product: CSSSFVAGGSYEQYF.

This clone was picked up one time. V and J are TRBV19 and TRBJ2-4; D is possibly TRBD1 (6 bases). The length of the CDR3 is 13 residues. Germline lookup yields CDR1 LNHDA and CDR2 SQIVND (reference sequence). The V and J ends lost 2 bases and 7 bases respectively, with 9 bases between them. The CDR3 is CASSIQGLNIQYF. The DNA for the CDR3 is TGTGCCAGTAGTATACAGGGGTTGAACATTCAGTACTTC.

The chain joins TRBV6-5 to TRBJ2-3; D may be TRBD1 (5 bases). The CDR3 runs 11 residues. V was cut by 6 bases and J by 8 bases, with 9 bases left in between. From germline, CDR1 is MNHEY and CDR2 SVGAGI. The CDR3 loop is CASSNQGTQYF. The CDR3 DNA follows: TGTGCCAGCAGCAATCAGGGTACGCAGTATTTT.

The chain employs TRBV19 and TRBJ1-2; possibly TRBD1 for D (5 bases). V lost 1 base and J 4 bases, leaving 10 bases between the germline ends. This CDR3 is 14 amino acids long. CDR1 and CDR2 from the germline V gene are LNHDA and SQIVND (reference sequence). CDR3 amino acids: CASSIGQGTYGYTF. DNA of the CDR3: TGTGCCAGTAGTATAGGGCAGGGAACCTATGGCTACACCTTC.

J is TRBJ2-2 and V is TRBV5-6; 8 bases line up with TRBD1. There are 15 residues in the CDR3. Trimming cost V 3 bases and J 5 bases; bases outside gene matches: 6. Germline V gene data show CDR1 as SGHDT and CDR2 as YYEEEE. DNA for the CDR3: TGTGCCAGCAGCTGGGGTACAGGGGGGACCGGGGAGCTGTTTTTT. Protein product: CASSWGTGGTGELFF.

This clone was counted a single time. Here the CDR3 DNA reads TGTGCCAGCAGCCAGCCCATCGTTAGCGGGTACGAGACCCAGTACTTC. Translating gives CASSQPIVSGYETQYF. The gene calls are TRBV14 and TRBJ2-5, with TRBD2 matching over 7 bases. Germline assignment: CDR1 SGHDN and CDR2 FVKESK. V shed 3 bases and J 5 bases; nucleotides not matched to a gene: 12. The CDR3 runs 16 residues.